This TCR beta chain was identified in a study of beta chain features in type 1 diabetes. This clone appeared a few times. All of the isolated RNA was reverse transcribed, so expressed TCRB transcripts were sequenced. The data were produced by immunoSEQ multiplex PCR, yet TCRdb's version contains in-frame clones alone and is incomplete. The sample includes 80,000 to 90,000 clones, around a third of them seen just once. Sequenced material: stem cell memory CD4+ T cells from blood. This clonotype was obtained from a young woman in good health.

DNA for the CDR3: TGTGCCTGGAGTAGAGATGGGGGCGGTGAAGCTTTCTTT. It specifies CAWSRDGGGEAFF. J is TRBJ1-1 and V is TRBV30; weak D call: TRBD1 (6 bases). Looked up from germline, CDR1 is GTSNPN and CDR2 is SVGIG (reference sequence). V was trimmed by 2 bases and J by 7 bases, leaving 14 bases between them. The CDR3 loop spans 13 amino acids.